This T cell receptor beta chain was retrieved from a study of vaccination effects on CD4 cells after COVID-19. V lost 6 bases and J lost 3; bases outside the gene matches: 7. From germline, CDR1 is KGHSH and CDR2 LQKENI. The CDR3 loop spans 15 amino acids. As to this clone: Its antigen remains unknown.

Libraries were prepared by immunoSEQ multiplex PCR; TCRdb keeps only in-frame clonotypes and omits some of them. The profile shows about 27,000 clones, approximately 80% of them singletons. Ahead of sequencing, the ViraFEST assay grew antigen-specific CD4+ T cells using viral peptide pools. Culturing for ten to eleven days preceded CD4+ T cell isolation. Infection with SARS-CoV-2 occurred in the person between March and December 2020, and PCR confirmed it. This TCR was sampled from a human donor who had a prior SARS-CoV-2 infection. The chain employs TRBV18 and TRBJ2-2; 7 bases fit TRBD1. Sample: CD4+ T cells from PBMCs cultured with HCoV-NL63 spike peptides, taken before COVID-19 vaccination. The CDR3 sequence: CASSKGATDTGELFF. The CDR3 DNA sequence: TGTGCCAGCTCCAAGGGGGCGACGGACACCGGGGAGCTGTTTTTT.